Shown below are 27 T cell receptor beta chains from a single sample sequenced in a study of blood T cells in healthy people across ages. Combining a sample-barcoded 5' primer with a J-beta primer mix, a second PCR ran for roughly 7 to 12 cycles. TCRdb fed the 5' RACE reads into MiXCR, producing one record per CDR3 protein. The table shows approximately 1,000,000 distinct CDR3 sequences, with 35% to 50% occurring only once. The sequenced sample was blood. The receptors originated from an older woman in good health.

Only a few counts were recorded for this clonotype. The chain joins TRBV12-3 or TRBV12-4 to TRBJ2-4; 7 bases fit TRBD2. The DNA end favors TRBJ2-7, so the J call may be wrong. The CDR3 is made up of 14 amino acids. The DNA of the CDR3 is TGTGCCAGCAGTTTGGTGGGAGGGCCGGACGAGCAGTACTTC. It translates to CASSLVGGPDEQYF.

This clonotype was observed a handful of times. V usage is TRBV28 and J usage is TRBJ1-6; 7 bases fit TRBD1. The CDR3 loop spans 16 amino acids. J gave up 9 bases and V 4 bases, and 12 bases lay outside the gene matches. The germline V gene has CDR1 MDHEN and CDR2 SYDVKM. The CDR3 DNA reads as TGTGCCAGCAGTTCATTCGGGACAGAGGGTGGTTCACCCCTCCACTTT. Encoded protein: CASSSFGTEGGSPLHF.

This clonotype was observed a handful of times. The chain links TRBV2 to TRBJ2-3; possible D gene TRBD2, 7 bases. Trimming removed 7 bases from V and 1 base from J, with 12 bases in between. The CDR3 sequence is 14 residues long. From germline, CDR1 is SNHLY and CDR2 FYNNEI. The CDR3 here is CASTEGGGTDTQYF. In DNA form, the CDR3 reads TGTGCCAGCACCGAGGGGGGGGGCACAGATACGCAGTATTTT.

This clonotype was recorded a few times. The chain recombines TRBV20-1 with TRBJ2-5; tentative D call: TRBD2 (5 bases). The end of the DNA fits TRBJ2-7 better, so the J call may be wrong. In germline, CDR1 is DFQATT, CDR2 SNEGSKA (reference sequence). The CDR3 is made up of 14 amino acids. The CDR3 spells CSARDLAVPYEQYF. CDR3 coding DNA: TGCAGTGCGCGAGACCTAGCAGTTCCCTACGAGCAGTACTTC.

This clonotype was observed a handful of times. V is TRBV6-5 and J is TRBJ1-5; no definite D call. Germline lookup yields CDR1 MNHEY and CDR2 SVGAGI. The CDR3 sequence is 9 residues long. Trimming stripped 2 bases from V and 15 bases from J, with 5 bases between. The CDR3 sequence: CASSYPRHF. The CDR3 bases are TGTGCCAGCAGTTACCCTCGGCATTTT.

This clonotype is a singleton in its sample. The gene calls are TRBV20-1 and TRBJ2-5, with 15 bases fitting TRBD2. V lost 0 bases to trimming and J lost 11 bases; unmatched junction nucleotides: 7. CDR3 size: 15 residues. Germline V CDR1 and CDR2: DFQATT, SNEGSKA (reference sequence). The CDR3 here is CSAREGLAGGTEQYF. In DNA, the CDR3 is TGCAGTGCTAGAGAGGGACTAGCGGGAGGAACTGAGCAGTACTTC.

The chain links TRBV7-9 to TRBJ1-6; 8 bases map to TRBD1. The CDR3 runs to 14 residues. The ends lost 6 bases at V and 7 bases at J; junction bases unmatched: 5. From germline, CDR1 is SEHNR and CDR2 FQNEAQ (reference sequence). CDR3 region: CASRLDRVNSPLHF. The CDR3 DNA follows: TGTGCCAGCAGATTGGACAGGGTGAATTCACCCCTCCACTTT.

The chain joins TRBV5-1 to TRBJ2-3; TRBD2 matches 8 bases. The CDR3 is 17 residues long. Germline trimming cut 4 bases from V and 5 bases from J; bases unmatched to any gene: 15. CDR1 and CDR2 (germline): SGHRS, YFSETQ. DNA for the CDR3: TGCGCCAGCAGCCTTCCTCAAGGTAGCGGGAACAGAGATACGCAGTATTTT. Protein product: CASSLPQGSGNRDTQYF.

This clonotype was seen only a few times. The chain couples TRBV20-1 to TRBJ1-1; TRBD1 matches at 8 bases. CDR3 length: 15 amino acids. V was pared by 6 bases and J by 4 bases, with 13 bases of the junction left unmatched. The germline V gene has CDR1 DFQATT and CDR2 SNEGSKA (reference sequence). CDR3 region: CSAPTEGQGSTEAFF. CDR3 bases: TGCAGTGCCCCCACCGAAGGACAGGGAAGCACTGAAGCTTTCTTT.

This sequence joins TRBV12-5 and TRBJ2-1; unclear D gene. The CDR3 runs 17 residues. Germline lookup yields CDR1 LGHNT and CDR2 FRNRAP. V dropped 2 bases and J dropped 6 bases, with 20 bases sitting between them. CDR3 nucleotide sequence: TGTGCTAGTGGTTTGCCCCCATGGGCGGCCGGATTCAATGAGCAGTTCTTC. It translates to CASGLPPWAAGFNEQFF. Using reference TRBV12-5 and TRBJ2-1 for the parts outside the CDR3, the full variable domain is DARVTQTPRHKVTEMGQEVTMRCQPILGHNTVFWYRQTMMQGLELLAYFRNRAPLDDSGMPKDRFSAEMPDATLATLKIQPSEPRDSAVYFCASGLPPWAAGFNEQFFGPGTRLTVL.

The V and J genes are TRBV6-1 and TRBJ2-5; perhaps D is TRBD1 or TRBD2 (6 bases each). The CDR3 runs to 15 residues. Per germline, CDR1 MNHNS and CDR2 SASEGT. V shed 3 bases and J shed 5 bases, with 16 bases lying between them. The CDR3 region has the DNA TGTGCCAGCAGTGAGGTTTCGGGGGCTGGGGAGACCCAGTACTTC. Protein: CASSEVSGAGETQYF.

This clonotype showed up just a few times. The CDR3 bases are TGTGCCAGCACTCCCCTGGGGAGCCAAGAGACCCAGTACTTC. It translates to CASTPLGSQETQYF. This rearrangement joins TRBV27 to TRBJ2-5; a possible D gene is TRBD2 (5 bases). This CDR3 has 14 residues. Germline V gives CDR1 MNHEY, CDR2 SMNVEV (reference sequence). Trimming stripped 7 bases from V and 1 base from J, with 13 bases between.

CDR3 region: CASSFKPYEQYF. The CDR3 nucleotides are TGTGCCAGCAGTTTCAAACCCTACGAGCAGTACTTC. The chain recombines TRBV12-3 or TRBV12-4 with TRBJ2-7; D remains ambiguous. This CDR3 has 12 residues. V lost 3 bases to trimming and J lost 2 bases, with 5 bases between them.

Only a few counts were recorded for this clonotype. The chain couples TRBV28 to TRBJ2-5; either TRBD1 or TRBD2 may supply D (6 bases each). V was shortened by 7 bases and J by 2 bases, with 17 bases between the two germline ends. Germline CDR1 and CDR2: MDHEN and SYDVKM. The CDR3 has 15 amino acids. The CDR3 DNA reads TGTGCCAGCACTCTTGGCGGGGACACGCAAGAGACCCAGTACTTC. It translates to CASTLGGDTQETQYF.

V usage is TRBV7-2 and J usage is TRBJ2-1; 9 nucleotides match TRBD2. The CDR3 length is 15 residues. Germline values: CDR1 SGHTA, CDR2 FQGNSA. After removal of 4 bases from V and 6 bases from J, the junction contained 7 bases not matched to a gene. The CDR3 reads CASSSGTSPTNEQFF. Written as DNA, the CDR3 is TGTGCCAGCAGCTCGGGGACTAGCCCAACCAATGAGCAGTTCTTC.

The gene calls are TRBV2 and TRBJ2-1; a weak D match, TRBD2 (5 bases). V was clipped by 2 bases and J by 0 bases, with 14 bases between them. The CDR3 contains 17 residues. The germline CDR1 and CDR2 sequences are SNHLY and FYNNEI. For the CDR3, the DNA is TGTGCCAGCAGTGAAAATCTTCCGGGAAGCTCCTACAATGAGCAGTTCTTC. It is translated as CASSENLPGSSYNEQFF.

The V and J genes are TRBV9 and TRBJ2-7; maybe TRBD2 (5 bases). Trimming took 0 bases from V and 3 from J, leaving 10 bases between them. The CDR3 runs to 14 residues. From germline, CDR1 is SGDLS and CDR2 YYNGEE. Here the CDR3 DNA reads TGTGCCAGCAGCGTAGCCCGGGCGGGCTACGAGCAGTACTTC. Protein sequence: CASSVARAGYEQYF.

This chain joins TRBV7-9 and TRBJ2-3; D possibly matches TRBD1 or TRBD2 (5 bases each). Trimming cost V 0 bases and J 2 bases, with 9 bases left between them. There are 15 residues in the CDR3. Per the germline V gene, CDR1 is SEHNR and CDR2 is FQNEAQ (reference sequence). Here the CDR3 reads CASSLAGPPTDTQYF. The CDR3 DNA is TGTGCCAGCAGCTTAGCGGGACCTCCCACAGATACGCAGTATTTT.

V gene TRBV28 combines with J gene TRBJ2-5; 7 bases are shared with TRBD1. The J segment lost 2 bases and the V segment lost 4 bases, leaving 10 bases of the junction unmatched. The germline gives CDR1 MDHEN, CDR2 SYDVKM. This CDR3 comprises 16 residues. The CDR3 DNA is TGTGCCAGCAGTTCCCCCGGGGACAGACTACAAGAGACCCAGTACTTC. Amino acids: CASSSPGDRLQETQYF.

This chain connects TRBV7-9 to TRBJ2-3; D is ambiguous. The ends were cut back, 6 bases at V and 2 bases at J, with 15 bases in the middle. CDR1 SEHNR and CDR2 FQNEAQ come from the germline V gene (reference sequence). The CDR3 covers 15 residues. In nucleotides, the CDR3 is TGTGCCAGCAGTCACACCTGGGCAGACACAGATACGCAGTATTTT. Amino acids: CASSHTWADTDTQYF.

As for this clonotype: A read error is possible here, since a much larger clone lies one base away. The V and J genes are TRBV7-9 and TRBJ2-5, with 10 bases identical to TRBD1. Near its end, the DNA agrees better with TRBJ2-7, so the J call may be wrong. CDR3 length equals 14 residues. CDR1 is SEHNR, CDR2 FQNEAQ, per germline (reference sequence). The CDR3 protein is CTSSSRTGGYEQYF. In nucleotides, the CDR3 is TGTACCAGCAGCTCCCGGACAGGGGGCTACGAGCAGTACTTC.

The V gene is TRBV4-1, the J gene TRBJ2-7; a weak D match, TRBD1 (6 bases). The end of the DNA is better explained by TRBJ2-5, so the J call may be wrong. The CDR3 extends over 14 amino acids. From germline, CDR1 is MGHRA and CDR2 YSYEKL. CDR3 in amino acids: CASSQVGGPRTQYF. DNA for the CDR3: TGCGCCAGCAGCCAAGTTGGGGGCCCGCGGACCCAGTACTTC.

V usage is TRBV20-1 and J usage is TRBJ2-3; TRBD2 matches 13 bases. There are 16 residues in the CDR3. From germline, CDR1 is DFQATT and CDR2 SNEGSKA (reference sequence). V shed 2 bases and J 2 bases; nucleotides not matched to a gene: 4. This CDR3 is CSARSGLAGFTDTQYF. The CDR3 region has the DNA TGCAGTGCTAGATCGGGACTAGCGGGGTTCACAGATACGCAGTATTTT.

The genes are TRBV20-1 and TRBJ2-3; either TRBD1 or TRBD2 may supply D (5 bases each). The germline V gene has CDR1 DFQATT and CDR2 SNEGSKA (reference sequence). This CDR3 has 15 amino acids. With 3 bases removed from V and 2 bases from J, the gap between germline ends came to 15 bases. The CDR3 sequence: CSASLRDHPTDTQYF. CDR3 coding DNA: TGCAGTGCTAGTCTCCGGGACCACCCCACAGATACGCAGTATTTT.

This clonotype was found once. The chain uses TRBV29-1 and TRBJ2-7; D is ambiguous. The V end lost 0 bases, the J end lost 5 bases, and 8 bases lay between the germline ends. Germline CDR1 SQVTM, CDR2 ANQGSEA. CDR3 length: 12 residues. CDR3 nucleotide sequence: TGCAGCGTTGAAGACATGGATGACGAGCAGTACTTC. This encodes CSVEDMDDEQYF.

This sequence joins TRBV7-6 and TRBJ1-1, with D possibly matching TRBD1 (5 bases). Between the trimmed V and J ends, which lost 5 bases and 4 bases, there was a span of 17 bases. This CDR3 comprises 15 residues. The germline CDR1 and CDR2 sequences are SGHVS and FNYEAQ. The DNA of the CDR3 is TGTGCCAGCAGCGCTTCCGGGGCCCGTGCCACTGAAGCTTTCTTT. Translated: CASSASGARATEAFF.

In this sample, this clonotype turned up a few times. This chain joins TRBV24-1 and TRBJ2-5, with 9 bases lining up with TRBD1. V was clipped by 10 bases and J by 6 bases; unmatched bases: 2. Per germline, CDR1 KGHDR and CDR2 SFDVKD. The CDR3 spans 11 residues. The DNA for the CDR3 is TGTGCCACGGGACAGGGAAAGACCCAGTACTTC. This sequence encodes CATGQGKTQYF.